This TCR beta chain was recorded in a study of Tregs in tolerant kidney transplant recipients. This table comes from immunoSEQ multiplex PCR, and its TCRdb copy is limited to in-frame clones, with some not included. The data hold 240,000 or so clones, with about 80% observed a single time. The trim removed 5 bases at V and 3 bases at J, leaving 7 bases unmatched. Germline-derived CDR1 and CDR2 are MNHNY and SVGAGI (reference sequence). The CDR3 totals 15 residues. The chain joins TRBV6-6 to TRBJ2-1; 7 positions agree with TRBD1. The sequence was collected from a human donor in good health. Input material: CD4+ T cells from blood. Written as DNA, the CDR3 is TGTGCCAGCAGTAACAGGGGCTTAGACTACAATGAGCAGTTCTTC. The encoded protein is CASSNRGLDYNEQFF.